The 25 T cell receptor beta chains below come from one sample, sequenced in a study of cytomegalovirus exposure and HLA in healthy donors. In the PCR, 60 Vbeta and 13 Jbeta primers were used. The repertoire was sequenced with immunoSEQ multiplex PCR; TCRdb's copy has only in-frame clones and lacks some. This table holds about 190,000 clones, just under 75% found once. What was sequenced was PBMCs. These receptors were taken from a woman aged 25 to 39 in good health and CMV-seropositive.

The gene calls are TRBV6-1 and TRBJ1-5; tentative D call: TRBD1 (5 bases). The CDR3 spans 15 residues. Trimming cost V 6 bases and J 4 bases, with 16 bases left between them. Germline V gene sequence: CDR1 MNHNS, CDR2 SASEGT. The CDR3 loop is CASRAGLQSNQPQHF. The CDR3 DNA follows: TGTGCCAGCAGAGCGGGACTTCAATCAAATCAGCCCCAGCATTTT.

The rearrangement joins TRBV28 to TRBJ2-5; perhaps TRBD1 as D (6 bases). This CDR3 spans 12 amino acids. V was pared by 6 bases and J by 5 bases, with 10 bases between. Germline V gene data show CDR1 as MDHEN and CDR2 as SYDVKM. This CDR3 is CASSGQRETQYF. CDR3 DNA sequence: TGTGCCAGCAGCGGACAGCGGGAGACCCAGTACTTC. Full variable domain (remainder filled in from reference TRBV28 and TRBJ2-5): DVKVTQSSRYLVKRTGEKVFLECVQDMDHENMFWYRQDPGLGLRLIYFSYDVKMKEKGDIPEGYSVSREKKERFSLILESASTNQTSMYLCASSGQRETQYFGPGTRLLVL.

The rearrangement uses TRBV5-4 and TRBJ2-5; TRBD1 matches at 9 bases. The closer fit of TRBJ2-7 to the DNA end suggests the J call may be wrong. CDR3 length: 14 residues. Per the germline V gene, CDR1 is SGHNT and CDR2 is YYREEE (reference sequence). The CDR3 DNA sequence: TGTGCCAGCAGCAACAGACAGGGGGCCTACGAGCAGTACTTC. It is translated as CASSNRQGAYEQYF.

The V call is TRBV5-6, the J call TRBJ1-2; 9 bases match TRBD1. V shed 4 bases and J 8 bases; nucleotides not matched to a gene: 15. In germline, CDR1 is SGHDT, CDR2 YYEEEE. The CDR3 sequence is 16 residues long. This CDR3 reads CASSKPLEQGAGGYTF. CDR3 nucleotide sequence: TGTGCCAGCAGCAAACCCCTTGAACAGGGGGCGGGGGGCTACACCTTC.

This clone appeared a few times. The same CDR3 can be traced to other DNA sequences in this sample. The chain has TRBV5-1 and TRBJ2-5; 7 nucleotides line up with TRBD2. V lost 0 bases to trimming and J lost 2 bases; unmatched junction nucleotides: 16. This CDR3 has 19 amino acids. Germline V lookup: CDR1 SGHRS, CDR2 YFSETQ. The CDR3 nucleotides read TGCGCCAGCAGCTTGGGGAGCCCGACGCCGGGACTACTACAAGAGACCCAGTACTTC. Protein sequence: CASSLGSPTPGLLQETQYF.

CDR3 sequence (DNA): TGCGCCAGCAGCTTTACCTTCTCGGGACTAGCGGCTAATGAGCAGTTCTTC. Protein product: CASSFTFSGLAANEQFF. The V call is TRBV5-1, the J call TRBJ2-1; 11 bases line up with TRBD2. Trimming at V came to 2 bases and at J to 7 bases, leaving 11 bases not matched to a gene. Germline values: CDR1 SGHRS, CDR2 YFSETQ. This CDR3 region has 17 residues.

V and J are TRBV2 and TRBJ2-2; 12 nucleotides line up with TRBD1. The CDR3 is made up of 15 amino acids. The V gene end was trimmed by 6 bases and the J gene end by 6 bases; junction bases not matched to a gene: 5. CDR1 and CDR2 from the germline V gene are SNHLY and FYNNEI. For the CDR3, the DNA is TGTGCCAGCAGACGGGGGGACAGGGGGCCCGGGGAGCTGTTTTTT. Residues: CASRRGDRGPGELFF.

J is TRBJ1-2 and V is TRBV4-1; TRBD1 aligns across 8 bases. In germline, CDR1 is MGHRA, CDR2 YSYEKL. CDR3 length: 13 amino acids. Trimming removed 5 bases from V and 4 bases from J; junction bases left unmatched: 3. CDR3 in DNA: TGCGCCAGCAGCTCTGACAGGGGCTATGGCTACACCTTC. Residues: CASSSDRGYGYTF.

This clone is categorized as medium-sized. The chain recombines TRBV6-4 with TRBJ2-3; perhaps TRBD2 as D (6 bases). The V and J ends lost 8 bases and 1 base respectively, with 16 bases between them. Germline CDR1 reads MRHNA; CDR2 reads SNTAGT. This CDR3 has 15 amino acids. The DNA of the CDR3 is TGTGCCAGCTCCAAGGTGTCTAGCGGCACAGATACGCAGTATTTT. This gives the protein CASSKVSSGTDTQYF.

The J gene is TRBJ1-2, the V gene TRBV28, with D perhaps TRBD1 (5 bases). Germline loops: CDR1 MDHEN, CDR2 SYDVKM. The V end was cut by 7 bases, the J end by 4 bases, with 13 bases between. This CDR3 has 13 residues. The CDR3 loop is CASNKGKGYGYTF. Here the CDR3 DNA reads TGTGCCAGCAACAAGGGGAAAGGCTATGGCTACACCTTC.

This clone was recorded once. The chain uses TRBV21-1 and TRBJ2-1; TRBD2, the D gene given by the table, was not confirmed from the DNA. TRBV21-1 is tagged as a pseudogene. The CDR3 is 17 residues long. The CDR3 region has the DNA TGTGCCAGCAGCAAGCCGGGGGGACTAGCGGGAGAAAATGAGCAGTTCTTC. This sequence encodes CASSKPGGLAGENEQFF.

The V and J genes are TRBV19 and TRBJ1-1, with 8 positions matching TRBD1. The CDR3 extends over 14 amino acids. V shed 7 bases, J shed 2 bases, and the junction held 6 bases outside the gene matches. Germline V gene lookup returns CDR1 LNHDA and CDR2 SQIVND (reference sequence). Here the CDR3 DNA reads TGTGCCAGTAACTACAGGGGGTTTAACACTGAAGCTTTCTTT. As protein: CASNYRGFNTEAFF.

The chain recombines TRBV28 with TRBJ1-1; 7 bases map to TRBD1. Germline-derived CDR1 and CDR2 are MDHEN and SYDVKM. Trimming cost V 2 bases and J 2 bases; bases outside gene matches: 2. CDR3 length: 14 amino acids. The DNA of the CDR3 is TGTGCCAGCAGTTTAGTAGGGGGCAACACTGAAGCTTTCTTT. Residues: CASSLVGGNTEAFF.

The rearrangement links TRBV5-8 to TRBJ1-1, with 7 bases matching TRBD1. Germline V gives CDR1 SGHTS, CDR2 YDEGEE. With V trimmed by 4 bases and J by 8 bases, 5 bases remained unmatched. CDR3 size: 12 residues. The chain's CDR3 is CASSPWGQEAFF. The CDR3 coding sequence is TGTGCCAGCAGCCCCTGGGGACAGGAAGCTTTCTTT. Using reference TRBV5-8 and TRBJ1-1 for the parts outside the CDR3, the full variable domain is EAGVTQSPTHLIKTRGQQATLRCSPISGHTSVYWYQQALGLGLQFLLWYDEGEERNRGNFPPRFSGRQFPNYSSELNVNALELEDSALYLCASSPWGQEAFFGQGTRLTVV.

The V and J genes are TRBV28 and TRBJ1-2; D unclear. Deletions cut 2 bases from V and 0 bases from J, with 7 bases between. Germline values: CDR1 MDHEN, CDR2 SYDVKM. This CDR3 spans 14 amino acids. As DNA, the CDR3 is TGTGCCAGCAGTTTAAGAGTGGCTAACTATGGCTACACCTTC. Translating it yields CASSLRVANYGYTF.

CDR3 in DNA: TGTGCCAGCTCACCACGGGACAACGCTGGAAACACCATATATTTT. Translated: CASSPRDNAGNTIYF. J is TRBJ1-3 and V is TRBV18, with D possibly being TRBD1 (6 bases). Trimming took off 1 base at V and 2 bases at J, with 9 bases between the two ends. The CDR3 has 15 residues. CDR1 and CDR2 (germline): KGHSH, LQKENI.

In DNA form, the CDR3 reads TGTGCCAGCAGCGCCCTACCGGGGAACACCGGGGAGCTGTTTTTT. This translates into CASSALPGNTGELFF. The chain couples TRBV7-2 to TRBJ2-2; D gene uncertain. The V and J ends lost 5 bases and 1 base respectively, with 11 bases between them. There are 15 residues in the CDR3. Germline V gives CDR1 SGHTA, CDR2 FQGNSA.

This chain links TRBV6-4 with TRBJ2-2; 11 positions match TRBD2. The CDR3 runs 17 residues. The germline V gene encodes CDR1 MRHNA and CDR2 SNTAGT. J lost 3 bases, V lost 0 bases, and 3 bases had no gene match. As DNA, the CDR3 is TGTGCCAGCAGTGACTCGAAACTAGCGGGAGACACCGGGGAGCTGTTTTTT. It yields the protein CASSDSKLAGDTGELFF.

This clone was recorded a few times. This chain joins TRBV27 and TRBJ1-2, with 7 bases that match TRBD1. Germline assignment: CDR1 MNHEY and CDR2 SMNVEV (reference sequence). V shed 2 bases, J shed 2 bases, and the junction held 5 bases outside the gene matches. This CDR3 comprises 15 residues. For the CDR3, the DNA is TGTGCCAGCAGTTTAGGGGGACAGCCCAACTATGGCTACACCTTC. Translation: CASSLGGQPNYGYTF.

The chain has TRBV4-1 and TRBJ2-1; 7 bases align to TRBD1. Germline values: CDR1 MGHRA, CDR2 YSYEKL. CDR3 size: 11 residues. Trimming cost V 6 bases and J 10 bases; bases outside gene matches: 3. The CDR3 sequence: CASRGTVEQFF. The CDR3 nucleotides read TGCGCCAGCAGGGGGACAGTGGAGCAGTTCTTC.

A few counts support this clone. The chain combines TRBV29-1 with TRBJ1-2; 8 bases fit TRBD1. Looked up from germline, CDR1 is SQVTM and CDR2 is ANQGSEA. The V and J ends lost 6 bases and 7 bases, in that order; junction bases with no gene match: 16. The CDR3 totals 15 residues. CDR3 sequence: CSVPGVEDRVIGYTF. The CDR3 DNA is TGCAGCGTCCCGGGGGTAGAGGACAGGGTGATTGGCTACACCTTC.

This clone was picked up a small number of times. The chain is built from TRBV19 and TRBJ1-1; no reliable D call. Trimming took off 3 bases at V and 1 base at J, with 9 bases between the two ends. From germline, CDR1 is LNHDA and CDR2 SQIVND (reference sequence). This CDR3 is built from 14 residues. DNA of the CDR3: TGTGCCAGTAGTATGAATCCAGGGAACACTGAAGCTTTCTTT. Translation: CASSMNPGNTEAFF.

The chain combines TRBV27 with TRBJ2-1; 13 bases align to TRBD2. The CDR3 runs 15 residues. The ends lost 10 bases at V and 2 bases at J; junction bases unmatched: 5. Germline V CDR1 and CDR2: MNHEY, SMNVEV (reference sequence). CDR3 amino acids: CATRLAGGPYNEQFF. The CDR3 DNA reads as TGTGCCACCCGACTAGCGGGAGGCCCCTACAATGAGCAGTTCTTC.

Remarks on this clone: This likely comes from a read error, as the CDR3 has no conserved phenylalanine or tryptophan at its end. J is TRBJ2-7 and V is TRBV5-1; 11 bases are a match to TRBD1. The junction had 4 bases not matched to a gene; V was cut back by 0 bases and J by 5 bases. This CDR3 is 15 amino acids long. Germline V lookup: CDR1 SGHRS, CDR2 YFSETQ. The DNA for the CDR3 is TGCGCCAGCAGCTTGGTCGGACAGGGGGCAAACGAGCAGTACCTC. This gives the protein CASSLVGQGANEQYL.

V gene TRBV15 combines with J gene TRBJ1-2; perhaps TRBD1 as D (5 bases). V gave up 0 bases and J gave up 0 bases, with 11 bases separating them. CDR1 and CDR2 (germline): LNHNV, YYDKDF (reference sequence). CDR3 size: 16 residues. DNA of the CDR3: TGTGCCACCAGCAGAGATGGGGCAGGCGCTAACTATGGCTACACCTTC. It specifies CATSRDGAGANYGYTF.